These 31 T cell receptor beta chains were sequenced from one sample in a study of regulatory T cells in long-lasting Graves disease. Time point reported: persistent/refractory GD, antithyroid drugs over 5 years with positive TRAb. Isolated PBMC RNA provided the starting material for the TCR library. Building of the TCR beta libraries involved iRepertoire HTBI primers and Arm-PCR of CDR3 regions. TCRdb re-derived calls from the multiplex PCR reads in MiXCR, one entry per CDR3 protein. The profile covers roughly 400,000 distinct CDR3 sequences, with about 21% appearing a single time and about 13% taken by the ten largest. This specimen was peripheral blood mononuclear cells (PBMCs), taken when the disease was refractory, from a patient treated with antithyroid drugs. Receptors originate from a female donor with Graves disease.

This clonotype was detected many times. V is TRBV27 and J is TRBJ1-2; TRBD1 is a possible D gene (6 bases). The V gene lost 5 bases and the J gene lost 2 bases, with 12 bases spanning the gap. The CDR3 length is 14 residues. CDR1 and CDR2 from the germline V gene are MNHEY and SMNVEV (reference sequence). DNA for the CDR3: TGTGCCAGCAGTCCCTTGACAGGCAACTATGGCTACACCTTC. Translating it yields CASSPLTGNYGYTF.

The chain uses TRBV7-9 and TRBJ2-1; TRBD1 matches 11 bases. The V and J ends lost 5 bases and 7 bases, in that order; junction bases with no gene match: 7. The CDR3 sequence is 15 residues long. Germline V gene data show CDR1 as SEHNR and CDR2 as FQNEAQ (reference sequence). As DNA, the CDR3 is TGTGCCAGCAGCGACGCGGACAGGGGGCGGAATGAGCAGTTCTTC. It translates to CASSDADRGRNEQFF.

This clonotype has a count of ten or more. The CDR3 DNA reads as TGTGCTAGTGGCAACCCCAACACTGAAGCTTTCTTT. It encodes CASGNPNTEAFF. J is TRBJ1-1 and V is TRBV12-5; D remains ambiguous. This CDR3 contains 12 residues. The germline V and J ends were trimmed by 6 bases and 2 bases, with 7 bases remaining between them. The V gene's germline CDR1 is LGHNT and CDR2 FRNRAP.

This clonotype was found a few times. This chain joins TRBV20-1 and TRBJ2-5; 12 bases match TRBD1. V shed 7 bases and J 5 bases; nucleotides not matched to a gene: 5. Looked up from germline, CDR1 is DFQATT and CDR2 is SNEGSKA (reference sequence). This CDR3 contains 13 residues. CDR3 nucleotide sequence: TGCAGTGGGGGGGACAGGGGGCCGGAGACCCAGTACTTC. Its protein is CSGGDRGPETQYF.

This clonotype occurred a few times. The CDR3, as DNA: TGTGCCAGCAGTCCCAGGGCATGGGAGCGGCAAGAGACCCAGTACTTC. Protein sequence: CASSPRAWERQETQYF. The J gene is TRBJ2-5, the V gene TRBV27, with D perhaps TRBD1 or TRBD2 (5 bases each). The CDR3 runs to 16 residues. The ends were cut back, 5 bases at V and 2 bases at J, with 18 bases in the middle. The germline V gene encodes CDR1 MNHEY and CDR2 SMNVEV (reference sequence).

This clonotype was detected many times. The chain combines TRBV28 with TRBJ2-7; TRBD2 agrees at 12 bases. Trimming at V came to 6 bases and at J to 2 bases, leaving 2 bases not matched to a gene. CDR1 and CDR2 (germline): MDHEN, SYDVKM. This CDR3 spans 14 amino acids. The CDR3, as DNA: TGTGCCAGCAGGCTAGCGGGAGGGACCTACGAGCAGTACTTC. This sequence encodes CASRLAGGTYEQYF. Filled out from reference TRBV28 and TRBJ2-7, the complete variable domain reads DVKVTQSSRYLVKRTGEKVFLECVQDMDHENMFWYRQDPGLGLRLIYFSYDVKMKEKGDIPEGYSVSREKKERFSLILESASTNQTSMYLCASRLAGGTYEQYFGPGTRLTVT.

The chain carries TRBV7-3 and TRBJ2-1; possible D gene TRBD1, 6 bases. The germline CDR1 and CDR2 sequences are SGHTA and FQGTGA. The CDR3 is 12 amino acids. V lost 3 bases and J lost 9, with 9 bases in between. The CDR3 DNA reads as TGTGCCAGCAGCTTCACAGGGACTGAGCAGTTCTTC. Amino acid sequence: CASSFTGTEQFF.

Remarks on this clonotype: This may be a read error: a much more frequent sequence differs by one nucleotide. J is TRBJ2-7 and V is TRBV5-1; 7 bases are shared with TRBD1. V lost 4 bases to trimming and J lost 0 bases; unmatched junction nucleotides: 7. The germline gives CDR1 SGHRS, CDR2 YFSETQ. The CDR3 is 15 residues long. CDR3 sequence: CASSPDRDSSYEQYF. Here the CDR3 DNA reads TGCGCCAGCAGCCCGGATCGGGACAGCTCCTACGAGCAGTACTTC. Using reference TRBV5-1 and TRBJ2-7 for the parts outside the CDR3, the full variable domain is KAGVTQTPRYLIKTRGQQVTLSCSPISGHRSVSWYQQTPGQGLQFLFEYFSETQRNKGNFPGRFSGRQFSNSRSEMNVSTLELGDSALYLCASSPDRDSSYEQYFGPGTRLTVT.

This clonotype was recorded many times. The CDR3 coding sequence is TGCAGCGTTGCGAAGAGAGATCTCGGCTACACCTTC. Encoded protein: CSVAKRDLGYTF. V is TRBV29-1 and J is TRBJ1-2; D remains ambiguous. Trimming removed 4 bases from V and 8 bases from J, with 14 bases in between. The CDR3 spans 12 residues. The germline V gene encodes CDR1 SQVTM and CDR2 ANQGSEA.

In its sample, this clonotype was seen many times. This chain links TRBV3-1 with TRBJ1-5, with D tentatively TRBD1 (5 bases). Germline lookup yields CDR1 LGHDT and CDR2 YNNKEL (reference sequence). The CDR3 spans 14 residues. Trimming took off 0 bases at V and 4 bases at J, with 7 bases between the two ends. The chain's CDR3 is CASSQEWGNQPQHF. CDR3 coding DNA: TGTGCCAGCAGCCAAGAGTGGGGGAATCAGCCCCAGCATTTT. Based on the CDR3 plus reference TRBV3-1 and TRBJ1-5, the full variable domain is DTAVSQTPKYLVTQMGNDKSIKCEQNLGHDTMYWYKQDSKKFLKIMFSYNNKELIINETVPNRFSPKSPDKAHLNLHINSLELGDSAVYFCASSQEWGNQPQHFGDGTRLSIL.

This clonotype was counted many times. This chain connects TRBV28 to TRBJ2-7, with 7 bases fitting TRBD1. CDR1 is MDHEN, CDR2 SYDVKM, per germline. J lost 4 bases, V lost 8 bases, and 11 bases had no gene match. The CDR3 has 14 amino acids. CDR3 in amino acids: CASHKTRDSYEQYF. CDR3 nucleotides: TGTGCCAGCCATAAGACCCGGGACAGTTACGAGCAGTACTTC.

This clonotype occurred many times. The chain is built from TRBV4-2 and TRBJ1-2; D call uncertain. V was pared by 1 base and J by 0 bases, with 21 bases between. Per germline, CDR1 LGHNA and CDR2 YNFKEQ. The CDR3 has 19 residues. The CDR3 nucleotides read TGTGCCAGCAGCCAAGTTGGGTTTATGAAAGCGGGAGCTAACTATGGCTACACCTTC. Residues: CASSQVGFMKAGANYGYTF.

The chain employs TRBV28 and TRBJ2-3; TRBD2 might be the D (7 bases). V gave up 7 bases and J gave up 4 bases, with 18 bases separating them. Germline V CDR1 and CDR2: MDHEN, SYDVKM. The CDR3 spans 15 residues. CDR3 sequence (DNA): TGTGCCAGCAATAATAGAGGGGGGGGATCAGATACGCAGTATTTT. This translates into CASNNRGGGSDTQYF.

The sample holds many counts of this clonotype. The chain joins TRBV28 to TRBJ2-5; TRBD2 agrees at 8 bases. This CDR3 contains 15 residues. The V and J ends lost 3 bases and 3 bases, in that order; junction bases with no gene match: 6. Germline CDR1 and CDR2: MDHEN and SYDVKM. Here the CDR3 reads CASSFLSGTEETQYF. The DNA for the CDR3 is TGTGCCAGCAGTTTCCTTAGCGGGACCGAAGAGACCCAGTACTTC.

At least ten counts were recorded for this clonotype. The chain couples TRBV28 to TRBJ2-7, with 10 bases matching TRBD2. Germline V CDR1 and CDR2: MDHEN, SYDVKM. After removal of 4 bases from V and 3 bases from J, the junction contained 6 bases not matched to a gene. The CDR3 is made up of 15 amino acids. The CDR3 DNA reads TGTGCCAGCAGTTCCCCTAGCGGGGGAGACTACGAGCAGTACTTC. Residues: CASSSPSGGDYEQYF. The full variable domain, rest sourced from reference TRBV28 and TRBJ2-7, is DVKVTQSSRYLVKRTGEKVFLECVQDMDHENMFWYRQDPGLGLRLIYFSYDVKMKEKGDIPEGYSVSREKKERFSLILESASTNQTSMYLCASSSPSGGDYEQYFGPGTRLTVT.

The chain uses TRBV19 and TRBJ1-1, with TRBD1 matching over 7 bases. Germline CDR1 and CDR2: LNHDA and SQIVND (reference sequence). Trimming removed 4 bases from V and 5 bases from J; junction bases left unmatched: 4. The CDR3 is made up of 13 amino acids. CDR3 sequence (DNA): TGTGCCAGTAGTAACAGGGGATCTACTGAAGCTTTCTTT. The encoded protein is CASSNRGSTEAFF.

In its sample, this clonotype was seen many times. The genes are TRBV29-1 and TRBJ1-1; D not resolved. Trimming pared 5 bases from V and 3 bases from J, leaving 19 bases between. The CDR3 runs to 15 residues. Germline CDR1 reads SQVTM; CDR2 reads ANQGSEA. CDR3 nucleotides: TGCAGCGTTAACCCTTCGAGGGTGGTGGACACTGAAGCTTTCTTT. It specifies CSVNPSRVVDTEAFF.

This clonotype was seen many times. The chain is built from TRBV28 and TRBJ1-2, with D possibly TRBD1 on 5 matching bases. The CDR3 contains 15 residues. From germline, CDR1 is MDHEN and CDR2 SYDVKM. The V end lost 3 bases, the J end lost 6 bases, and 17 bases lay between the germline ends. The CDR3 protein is CASSLGALGVNGYTF. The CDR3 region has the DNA TGTGCCAGCAGTTTGGGCGCCTTGGGGGTGAATGGCTACACCTTC.

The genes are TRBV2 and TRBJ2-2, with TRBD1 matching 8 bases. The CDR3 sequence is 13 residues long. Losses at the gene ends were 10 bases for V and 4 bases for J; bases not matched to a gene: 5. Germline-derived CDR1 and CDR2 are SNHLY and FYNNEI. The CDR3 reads CATGQGGTGELFF. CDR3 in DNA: TGTGCCACCGGACAGGGAGGCACCGGGGAGCTGTTTTTT.

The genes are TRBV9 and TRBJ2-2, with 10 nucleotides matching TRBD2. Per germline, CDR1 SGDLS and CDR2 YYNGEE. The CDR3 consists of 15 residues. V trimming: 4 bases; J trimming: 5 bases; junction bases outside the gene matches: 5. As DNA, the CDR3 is TGTGCCAGCAGCTACTCTAGCGGGGGTACCGGGGAGCTGTTTTTT. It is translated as CASSYSSGGTGELFF.

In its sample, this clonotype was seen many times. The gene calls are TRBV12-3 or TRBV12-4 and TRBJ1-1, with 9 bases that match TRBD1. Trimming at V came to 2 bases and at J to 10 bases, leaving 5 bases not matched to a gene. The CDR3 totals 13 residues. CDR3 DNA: TGTGCCAGCAGTTTATGGGACAGGGATGGAGCTTTCTTT. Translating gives CASSLWDRDGAFF.

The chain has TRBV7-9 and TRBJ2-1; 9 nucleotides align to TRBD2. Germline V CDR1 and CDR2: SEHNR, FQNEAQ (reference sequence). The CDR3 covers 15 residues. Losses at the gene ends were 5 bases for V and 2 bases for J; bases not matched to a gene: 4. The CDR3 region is CASSISGGTYNEQFF. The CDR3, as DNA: TGTGCCAGCAGCATTAGCGGGGGTACCTACAATGAGCAGTTCTTC.

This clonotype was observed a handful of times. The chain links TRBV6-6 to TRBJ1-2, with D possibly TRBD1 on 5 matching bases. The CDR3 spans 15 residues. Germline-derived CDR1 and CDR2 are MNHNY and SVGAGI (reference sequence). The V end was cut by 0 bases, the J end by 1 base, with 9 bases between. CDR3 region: CASSYSEGDNYGYTF. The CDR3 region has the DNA TGTGCCAGCAGTTACTCGGAAGGGGATAACTATGGCTACACCTTC.

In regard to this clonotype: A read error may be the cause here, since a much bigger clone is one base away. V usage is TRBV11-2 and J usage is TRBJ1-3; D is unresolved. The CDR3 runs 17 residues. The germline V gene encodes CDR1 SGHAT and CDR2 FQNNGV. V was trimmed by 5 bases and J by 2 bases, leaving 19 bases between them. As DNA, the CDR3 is TGTGCCAGCAGCGTGGACGTTAGTCGCCGCACTGGAAACACCATATATTTT. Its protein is CASSVDVSRRTGNTIYF.

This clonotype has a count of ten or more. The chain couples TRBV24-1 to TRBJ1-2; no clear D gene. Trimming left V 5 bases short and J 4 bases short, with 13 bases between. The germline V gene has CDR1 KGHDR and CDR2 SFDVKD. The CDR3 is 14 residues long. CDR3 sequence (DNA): TGTGCCACCAGTGGCACGCCGCCCCCCTATGGCTACACCTTC. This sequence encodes CATSGTPPPYGYTF.

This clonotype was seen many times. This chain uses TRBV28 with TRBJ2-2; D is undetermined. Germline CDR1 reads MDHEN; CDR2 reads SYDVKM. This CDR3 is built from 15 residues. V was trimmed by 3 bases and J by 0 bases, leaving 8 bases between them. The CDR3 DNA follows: TGTGCCAGCAGTTTTAGTCTCGCGAACACCGGGGAGCTGTTTTTT. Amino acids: CASSFSLANTGELFF.

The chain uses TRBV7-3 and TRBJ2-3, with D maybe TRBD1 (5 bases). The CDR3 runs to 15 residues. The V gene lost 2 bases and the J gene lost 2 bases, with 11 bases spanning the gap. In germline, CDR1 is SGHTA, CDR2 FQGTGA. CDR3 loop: CASSLQGTYTDTQYF. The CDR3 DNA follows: TGTGCCAGCAGCTTACAGGGAACTTACACAGATACGCAGTATTTT.

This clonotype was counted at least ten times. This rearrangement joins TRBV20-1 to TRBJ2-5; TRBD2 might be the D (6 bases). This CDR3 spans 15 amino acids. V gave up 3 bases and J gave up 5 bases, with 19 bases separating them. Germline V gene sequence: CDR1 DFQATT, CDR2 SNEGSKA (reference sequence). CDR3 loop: CSARVRERPGETQYF. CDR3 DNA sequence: TGCAGTGCTAGGGTCCGGGAGAGGCCAGGGGAGACCCAGTACTTC.

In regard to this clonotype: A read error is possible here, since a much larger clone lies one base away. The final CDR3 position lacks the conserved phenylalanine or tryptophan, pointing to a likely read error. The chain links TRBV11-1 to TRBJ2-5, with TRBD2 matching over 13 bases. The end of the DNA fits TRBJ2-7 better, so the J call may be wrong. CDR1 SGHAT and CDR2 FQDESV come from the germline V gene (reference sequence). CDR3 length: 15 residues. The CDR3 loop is CASRYGLAGANEQYL. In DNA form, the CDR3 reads TGTGCCAGCAGATACGGACTAGCGGGAGCTAACGAGCAGTACCTC.

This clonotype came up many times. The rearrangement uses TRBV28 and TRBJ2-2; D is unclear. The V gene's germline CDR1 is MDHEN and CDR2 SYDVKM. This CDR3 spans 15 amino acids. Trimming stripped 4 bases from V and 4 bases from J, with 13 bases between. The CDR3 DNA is TGTGCCAGCAGTTCCCCCTCTGGAAGCACCGGGGAGCTGTTTTTT. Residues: CASSSPSGSTGELFF.

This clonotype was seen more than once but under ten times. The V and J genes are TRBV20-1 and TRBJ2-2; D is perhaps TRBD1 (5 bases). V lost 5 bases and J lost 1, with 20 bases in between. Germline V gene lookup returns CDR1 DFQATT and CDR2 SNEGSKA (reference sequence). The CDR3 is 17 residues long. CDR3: CSAPVWGMKGNTGELFF. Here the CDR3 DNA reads TGCAGTGCTCCAGTCTGGGGCATGAAGGGGAACACCGGGGAGCTGTTTTTT.